This TCR beta chain emerged from a study of T cell changes during pregnancy in multiple sclerosis. Measured with immunoSEQ multiplex PCR; TCRdb has only the in-frame clones, and not every one. The table includes about 46,000 clones, approximately 90% detected once. Germline V gene sequence: CDR1 SGDLS, CDR2 YYNGEE. V was cut by 4 bases and J by 3 bases, with 19 bases left in between. This CDR3 is built from 16 residues. The genes are TRBV9 and TRBJ1-2; TRBD1 is a possible D gene (6 bases). This clonotype was obtained from a female donor with multiple sclerosis, enrolled in a pregnancy study. This specimen was CD8+ T cells from peripheral blood mononuclear cells, taken in the second trimester of pregnancy. For the CDR3, the DNA is TGTGCCAGCAGCCTGGAGGTGGGGGGGCCTCACTATGGCTACACCTTC. Encoded protein: CASSLEVGGPHYGYTF.